Sequencing of this T cell receptor beta chain was carried out in a study of blood T cells in healthy people across ages. Study overall: T cells yielded about one barcoded beta molecule per two cells through template switching.

A sample-barcoded 5' primer and a J-beta primer mix were used in a second PCR of about 7 to 12 cycles. One entry per CDR3 protein, called by TCRdb with MiXCR from the 5' RACE reads. This table has about 1.1 million distinct CDR3 sequences, roughly two fifths appearing once. This clonotype showed up just a few times. Germline CDR1 is MNHEY and CDR2 is SVGAGI. CDR3 length: 15 residues. V lost 2 bases, J lost 4 bases, and 2 bases stayed unmatched. Each donor had 7.5 to 10 milliliters of peripheral blood drawn. Per-sample PBMC isolation yielded at least 6.5 million cells. Each sample yielded at least 6 micrograms of PBMC total RNA.

Sequenced material: blood. The chain employs TRBV6-5 and TRBJ2-5; 12 nucleotides line up with TRBD2. This receptor was obtained from a man aged 18 to 29 in good health. CDR3 in amino acids: CASSYLGLAGETQYF. The CDR3, as DNA: TGTGCCAGCAGTTACCTGGGACTAGCGGGAGAGACCCAGTACTTC.